This paragraph reports one TCR beta chain. Its antigen is as yet unknown. Germline V CDR1 and CDR2: SGDLS, YYNGEE. The V and J ends lost 4 bases and 2 bases, in that order; junction bases with no gene match: 5. The CDR3 has 15 amino acids. The data were taken from a study of cytomegalovirus exposure and HLA in healthy donors. PCR primers comprised 60 Vbeta and 13 Jbeta primers. How the authors handled the data: It was a later analysis that counted approximately 81 million unique TCR beta chains, of which some 9.9 million were shared. Data came from immunoSEQ multiplex PCR; TCRdb stores just in-frame clones and leaves some out. V, J and clone size are those of that table, while D and trimming were read from the DNA. This sample's table reports 55,000 to 75,000 clones. Study-level points and caveats: Later on, an analysis tied around 17,000 TCR beta sequences to HLA alleles at 0.05 false discovery rate. Presence/absence analyses assumed roughly uniform sequencing depth across donors.

Sequencing was done on a sample of PBMCs. This clonotype was sampled from a male donor in good health and CMV-seronegative. The chain carries TRBV9 and TRBJ1-3, with 8 bases matching TRBD1. The CDR3 DNA follows: TGTGCCAGCAGCTCGGACAGGGTGGCTGGAAACACCATATATTTT. Its translation is CASSSDRVAGNTIYF.